Listed below are T cell receptor beta chains from one sample, sequenced in a study of CD8+ T cells in alopecia areata. Here immunoSEQ multiplex PCR was the method, and the copy in TCRdb shows in-frame clones only, minus some. The data hold 200,000 to 250,000 clones, with 50% to 70% observed a single time. The sequencing used CD4+ T cells sorted from blood, collected at week 4, from a patient treated with tofacitinib. All receptors come from a human donor with alopecia areata. CDR3s include the opening cysteine and the closing phenylalanine or tryptophan. A D gene is named only where the DNA matches it firmly. Only some rows state a clone size, as once, few, many or a class for expanded clones.

few	TRBV5-5	TRBD1	TRBJ2-7	TGTGCCAGCAGCGGGACAGGGAACCCCTACGAGCAGTACTTC	CASSGTGNPYEQYF
-	TRBV25-1	TRBD1	TRBJ1-4	TGTGCCAGCAGCGAGCCCAGGGACAGGGTTGTAAAACTGTTTTTT	CASSEPRDRVVKLFF
-	TRBV5-1	TRBD2	TRBJ2-1	TGCGCCAGCAGCAAACAGACTAGCGGGGACCAGTTCTTC	CASSKQTSGDQFF
-	TRBV10-3	-	TRBJ1-2	TGTGCCATCAGTGAGAGCATTAACTATGGCTACACCTTC	CAISESINYGYTF
-	TRBV7-2	-	TRBJ2-7	TGTGCCAGCAGCTTGTACTCCTACGAGCAGTACTTC	CASSLYSYEQYF
-	TRBV14	-	TRBJ2-7	TGTGCCAGCAGCCAAGATCCTAGGAGGCTTACCGCAATGGGCGAGCAGTACTTC	CASSQDPRRLTAMGEQYF
few	TRBV29-1	-	TRBJ1-5	TGCAGCGTTGGACAGAATAGTGATCAGCCCCAGCATTTT	CSVGQNSDQPQHF
-	TRBV6-5	-	TRBJ1-2	TGTGCCAGCCACTACAGGGACTATGGCTACACCTTC	CASHYRDYGYTF
-	TRBV10-3	-	TRBJ1-4	TGTGCCACTCATGACAGCCTTAATGAAAAACTGTTTTTT	CATHDSLNEKLFF
-	TRBV10-3	-	TRBJ1-6	TGTGCCATCAGTGAGTCAGGAGGGAGGACGGATAATTCACCCCTCCACTTT	CAISESGGRTDNSPLHF
-	TRBV2	TRBD2	TRBJ2-1	TGTGCCAGCAGTGAACAGACTAGCGGGGCCTCATACAATGAGCAGTTCTTC	CASSEQTSGASYNEQFF
-	TRBV30	-	TRBJ1-2	TGTGCCCAGTATGGGGGCAGGGGAAACTATGGCTACACCTTC	CAQYGGRGNYGYTF
-	TRBV30	-	TRBJ2-3	TGTGCCTGGAGAAGGGGTGGGACAGATACGCAGTATTTT	CAWRRGGTDTQYF
-	TRBV4-1	TRBD1	TRBJ2-7	TGCGCCAGCAGCCAAGGGGTCGGGACAGGGGGCTACGAGCAGTACTTC	CASSQGVGTGGYEQYF
-	TRBV29-1	TRBD1	TRBJ1-5	TGCAGCGTGCAGGACAGGCTCGATCAGCCCCAGCATTTT	CSVQDRLDQPQHF
few	TRBV28	-	TRBJ2-2	TGTGCCAGCAGTAACTCAGACTGGACGGTCACCGGGGAGCTGTTTTTT	CASSNSDWTVTGELFF
-	TRBV5-1	-	TRBJ1-1	TGCGCCAGCAGCTTGGATGGACAGCCTAACACTGAAGCTTTCTTT	CASSLDGQPNTEAFF
-	TRBV9	-	TRBJ1-2	TGTGCCAGCAGCGTAGAGACAGGAAGAGACTATGGCTACACCTTC	CASSVETGRDYGYTF
-	TRBV5-1	-	TRBJ2-5	TGCGCCAGCAGCTTGCAGGCCAGCCAAGAGACCCAGTACTTC	CASSLQASQETQYF
-	TRBV5-1	TRBD1	TRBJ2-7	TGCGCCAGCAGCCCCGGGACAGGGAGGGGGAACTTC	CASSPGTGRGNF
few	TRBV2	-	TRBJ2-6	TGTGCCAGCAGCGCAGGGGCCAACGTCCTGACTTTC	CASSAGANVLTF
-	TRBV11-2	-	TRBJ1-4	TGTGCCAGCAGCTACCAACAGGGTAGGGATGAAAAACTGTTTTTT	CASSYQQGRDEKLFF
-	TRBV18	-	TRBJ1-2	TGTGCCAGCTCCCCCCGGGACTCCTATGGCTACACCTTC	CASSPRDSYGYTF
-	TRBV5-1	-	TRBJ2-2	TGCGCCAGCAGCCCTAACACCGGGGAGCTGTTTTTT	CASSPNTGELFF
-	TRBV5-1	TRBD2	TRBJ2-1	TGCGCCAGCAGCGCGACTAGCGGGGGAAGCTCCTACAATGAGCAGTTCTTC	CASSATSGGSSYNEQFF
-	TRBV27	-	TRBJ2-7	TGTGCCAGCAGTCCGGACCCGGGGGTGAAGGTCGAGCAGTACTTC	CASSPDPGVKVEQYF
-	TRBV7-2	-	TRBJ1-2	TGTGCCAGCAGTTCGTTTTATGGCTACACCTTC	CASSSFYGYTF
-	TRBV30	-	TRBJ1-2	TGTGCCTGGAGTGCCACAAGGGGCGGGACAAATGGCTACACCTTC	CAWSATRGGTNGYTF